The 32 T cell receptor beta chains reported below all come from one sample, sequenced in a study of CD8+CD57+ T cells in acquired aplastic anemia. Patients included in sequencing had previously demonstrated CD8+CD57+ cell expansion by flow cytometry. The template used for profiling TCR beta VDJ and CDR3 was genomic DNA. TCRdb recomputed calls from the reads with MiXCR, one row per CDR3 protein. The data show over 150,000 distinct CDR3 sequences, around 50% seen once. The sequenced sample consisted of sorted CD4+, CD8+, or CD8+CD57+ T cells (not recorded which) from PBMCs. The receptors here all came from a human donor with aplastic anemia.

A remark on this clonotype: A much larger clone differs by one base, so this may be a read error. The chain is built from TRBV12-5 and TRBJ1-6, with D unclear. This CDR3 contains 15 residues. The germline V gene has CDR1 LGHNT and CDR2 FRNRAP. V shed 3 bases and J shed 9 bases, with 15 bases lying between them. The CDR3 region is CASGFGETGSSPLHF. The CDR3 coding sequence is TGTGCTAGTGGTTTCGGGGAAACTGGCAGTTCACCCCTCCACTTT.

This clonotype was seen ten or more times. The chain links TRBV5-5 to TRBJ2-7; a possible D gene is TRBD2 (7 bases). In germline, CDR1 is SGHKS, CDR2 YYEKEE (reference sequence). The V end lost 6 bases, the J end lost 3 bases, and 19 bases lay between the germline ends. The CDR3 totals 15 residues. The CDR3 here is CASIIGGGGHYEQYF. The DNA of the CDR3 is TGTGCCAGCATAATTGGGGGCGGGGGCCACTACGAGCAGTACTTC.

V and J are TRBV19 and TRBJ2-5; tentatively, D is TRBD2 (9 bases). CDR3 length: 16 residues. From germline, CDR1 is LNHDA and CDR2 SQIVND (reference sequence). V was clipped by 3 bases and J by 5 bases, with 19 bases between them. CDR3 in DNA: TGTGCCAGTAGTATCTTACCTAGCGGGACAGGCGAGACCCAGTACTTC. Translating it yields CASSILPSGTGETQYF.

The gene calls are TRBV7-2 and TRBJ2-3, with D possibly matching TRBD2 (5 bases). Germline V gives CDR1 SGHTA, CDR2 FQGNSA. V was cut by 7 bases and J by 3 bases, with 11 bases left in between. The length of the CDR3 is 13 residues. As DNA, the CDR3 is TGTGCCAGCACCTGGACGGGGACAGATACGCAGTATTTT. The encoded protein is CASTWTGTDTQYF.

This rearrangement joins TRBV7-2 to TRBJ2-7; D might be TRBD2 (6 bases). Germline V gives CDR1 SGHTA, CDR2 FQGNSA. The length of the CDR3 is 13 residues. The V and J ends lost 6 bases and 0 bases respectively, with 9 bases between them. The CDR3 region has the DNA TGTGCCAGCAGGGCGGGAAGCTCCTACGAGCAGTACTTC. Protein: CASRAGSSYEQYF.

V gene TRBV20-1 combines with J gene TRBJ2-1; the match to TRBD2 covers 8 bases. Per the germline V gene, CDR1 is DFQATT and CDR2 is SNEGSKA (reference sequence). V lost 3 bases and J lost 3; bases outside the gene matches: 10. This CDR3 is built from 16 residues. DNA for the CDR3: TGCAGTGCTAGGCCGATCACTAGCGGCGACTACAATGAGCAGTTCTTC. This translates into CSARPITSGDYNEQFF.

The CDR3 DNA sequence: TGTGCCAGTAGGGCTCTGAACACTGAAGCTTTCTTT. Translating it yields CASRALNTEAFF. The rearrangement links TRBV19 to TRBJ1-1; D gene ambiguous. Trimming removed 6 bases from V and 0 bases from J, with 5 bases in between. Germline V gives CDR1 LNHDA, CDR2 SQIVND (reference sequence). This CDR3 spans 12 amino acids.

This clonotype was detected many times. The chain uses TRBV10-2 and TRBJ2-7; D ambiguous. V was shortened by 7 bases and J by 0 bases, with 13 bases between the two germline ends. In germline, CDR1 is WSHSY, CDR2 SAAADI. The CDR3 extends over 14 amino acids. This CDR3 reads CASTLAGFSYEQYF. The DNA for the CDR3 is TGCGCCAGCACCCTGGCTGGATTCTCCTACGAGCAGTACTTC.

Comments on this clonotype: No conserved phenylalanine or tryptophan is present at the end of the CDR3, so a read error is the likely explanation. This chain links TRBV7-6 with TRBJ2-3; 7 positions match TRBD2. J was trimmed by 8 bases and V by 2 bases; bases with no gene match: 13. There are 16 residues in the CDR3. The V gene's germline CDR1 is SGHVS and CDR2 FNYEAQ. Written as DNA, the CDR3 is TGTGCCAGCAGCTTAATAGGGACGGGGGGTCAAGGTACGCAGTATTTG. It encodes CASSLIGTGGQGTQYL.

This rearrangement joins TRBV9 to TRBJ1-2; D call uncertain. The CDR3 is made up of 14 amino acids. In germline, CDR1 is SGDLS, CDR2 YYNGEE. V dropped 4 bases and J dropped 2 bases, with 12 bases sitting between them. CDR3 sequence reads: CASSQVGVNYGYTF. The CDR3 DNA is TGTGCCAGCAGCCAGGTTGGAGTAAACTATGGCTACACCTTC.

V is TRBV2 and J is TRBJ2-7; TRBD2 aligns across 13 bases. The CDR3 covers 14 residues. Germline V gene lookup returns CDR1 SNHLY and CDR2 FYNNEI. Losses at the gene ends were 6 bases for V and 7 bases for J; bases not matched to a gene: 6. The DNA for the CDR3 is TGTGCCAGCAGCGGGACTAGCGGGGTATGTGAGCAGTACTTC. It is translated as CASSGTSGVCEQYF.

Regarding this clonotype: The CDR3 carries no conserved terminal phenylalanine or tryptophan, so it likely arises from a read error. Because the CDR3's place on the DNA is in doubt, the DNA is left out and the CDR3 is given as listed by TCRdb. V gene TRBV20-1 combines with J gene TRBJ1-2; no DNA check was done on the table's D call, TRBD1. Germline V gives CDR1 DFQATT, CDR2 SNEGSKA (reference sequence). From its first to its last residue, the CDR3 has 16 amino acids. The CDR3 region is CSAREGTGRLAYGCTS.

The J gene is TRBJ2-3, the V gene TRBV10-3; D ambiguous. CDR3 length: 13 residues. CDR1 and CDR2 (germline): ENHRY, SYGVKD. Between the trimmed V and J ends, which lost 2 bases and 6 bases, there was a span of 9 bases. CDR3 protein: CAISEVSADTQYF. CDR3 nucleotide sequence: TGTGCCATCAGTGAGGTCAGCGCGGATACGCAGTATTTT.

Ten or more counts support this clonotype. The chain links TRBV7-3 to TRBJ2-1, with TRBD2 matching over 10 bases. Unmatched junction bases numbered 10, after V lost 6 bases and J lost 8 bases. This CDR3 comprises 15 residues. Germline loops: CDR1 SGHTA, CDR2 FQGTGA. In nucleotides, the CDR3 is TGTGCCAGCAGTTTTCGGGGTAGCGGGGGGCATGAGCAGTTCTTC. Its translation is CASSFRGSGGHEQFF.

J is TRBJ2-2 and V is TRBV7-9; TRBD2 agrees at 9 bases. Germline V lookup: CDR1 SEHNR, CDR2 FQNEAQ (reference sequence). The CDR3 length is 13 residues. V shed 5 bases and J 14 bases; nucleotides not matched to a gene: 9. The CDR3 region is CASSGASGVLLFF. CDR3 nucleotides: TGTGCCAGCAGCGGGGCTAGCGGGGTGTTACTGTTTTTT. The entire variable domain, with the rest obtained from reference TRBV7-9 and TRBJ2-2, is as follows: DTGVSQNPRHKITKRGQNVTFRCDPISEHNRLYWYRQTLGQGPEFLTYFQNEAQLEKSRLLSDRFSAERPKGSFSTLEIQRTEQGDSAMYLCASSGASGVLLFFGEGSRLTVL.

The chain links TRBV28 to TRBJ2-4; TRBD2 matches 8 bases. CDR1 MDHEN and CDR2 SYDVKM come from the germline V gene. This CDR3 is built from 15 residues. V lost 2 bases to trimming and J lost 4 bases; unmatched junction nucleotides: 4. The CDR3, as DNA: TGTGCCAGCAGTTTAGCGGGGGGCGCTAAAAACATTCAGTACTTC. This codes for CASSLAGGAKNIQYF.

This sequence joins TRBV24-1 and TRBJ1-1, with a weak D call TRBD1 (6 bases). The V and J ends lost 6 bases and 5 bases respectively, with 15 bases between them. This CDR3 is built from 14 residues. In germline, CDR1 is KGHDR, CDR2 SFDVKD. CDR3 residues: CATSTGGRGTEAFF. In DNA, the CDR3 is TGTGCCACCAGTACGGGGGGGAGGGGGACTGAAGCTTTCTTT.

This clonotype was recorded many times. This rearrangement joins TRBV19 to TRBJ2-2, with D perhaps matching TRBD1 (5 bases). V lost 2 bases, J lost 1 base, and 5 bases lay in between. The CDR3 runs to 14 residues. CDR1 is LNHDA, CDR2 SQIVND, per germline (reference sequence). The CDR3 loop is CASSIQGNTGELFF. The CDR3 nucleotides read TGTGCCAGTAGTATACAGGGGAACACCGGGGAGCTGTTTTTT. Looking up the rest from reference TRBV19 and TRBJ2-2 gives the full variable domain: DGGITQSPKYLFRKEGQNVTLSCEQNLNHDAMYWYRQDPGQGLRLIYYSQIVNDFQKGDIAEGYSVSREKKESFPLTVTSAQKNPTAFYLCASSIQGNTGELFFGEGSRLTVL.

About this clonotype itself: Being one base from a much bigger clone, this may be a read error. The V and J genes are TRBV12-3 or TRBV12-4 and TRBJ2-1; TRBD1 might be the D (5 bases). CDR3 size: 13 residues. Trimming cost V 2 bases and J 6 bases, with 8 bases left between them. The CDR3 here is CASSLPQGNEQFF. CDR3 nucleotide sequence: TGTGCCAGCAGTTTACCCCAGGGCAATGAGCAGTTCTTC.

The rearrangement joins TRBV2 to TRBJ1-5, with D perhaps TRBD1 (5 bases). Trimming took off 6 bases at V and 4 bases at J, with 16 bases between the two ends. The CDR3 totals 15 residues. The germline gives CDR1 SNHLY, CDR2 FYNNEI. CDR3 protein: CASRPLQGWNQPQHF. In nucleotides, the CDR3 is TGTGCCAGCAGACCCCTCCAGGGTTGGAATCAGCCCCAGCATTTT.

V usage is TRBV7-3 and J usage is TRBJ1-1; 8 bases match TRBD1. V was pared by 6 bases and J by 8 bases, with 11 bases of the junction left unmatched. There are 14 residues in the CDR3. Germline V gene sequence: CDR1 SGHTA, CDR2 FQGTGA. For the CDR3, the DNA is TGTGCCAGCAGGGCCCAACCTAGGACAGGGGAAGCTTTCTTT. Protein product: CASRAQPRTGEAFF. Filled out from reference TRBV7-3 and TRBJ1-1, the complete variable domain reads GAGVSQTPSNKVTEKGKYVELRCDPISGHTALYWYRQSLGQGPEFLIYFQGTGAADDSGLPNDRFFAVRPEGSVSTLKIQRTERGDSAVYLCASRAQPRTGEAFFGQGTRLTVV.

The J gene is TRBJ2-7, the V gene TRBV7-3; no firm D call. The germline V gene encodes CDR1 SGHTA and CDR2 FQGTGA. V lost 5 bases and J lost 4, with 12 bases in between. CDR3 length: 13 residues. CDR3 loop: CASSKGRPYEQYF. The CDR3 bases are TGTGCCAGCAGCAAGGGCCGACCTTACGAGCAGTACTTC. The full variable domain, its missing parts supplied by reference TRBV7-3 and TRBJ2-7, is GAGVSQTPSNKVTEKGKYVELRCDPISGHTALYWYRQSLGQGPEFLIYFQGTGAADDSGLPNDRFFAVRPEGSVSTLKIQRTERGDSAVYLCASSKGRPYEQYFGPGTRLTVT.

DNA for the CDR3: TGTGCCACCAGTGATCTCAAGGGGTCCGTGGCAGATACGCAGTATTTT. Amino acids: CATSDLKGSVADTQYF. This chain connects TRBV24-1 to TRBJ2-3; a possible D gene is TRBD1 (5 bases). This CDR3 is 16 amino acids long. Trimming removed 3 bases from V and 4 bases from J, with 16 bases in between. Germline assignment: CDR1 KGHDR and CDR2 SFDVKD.

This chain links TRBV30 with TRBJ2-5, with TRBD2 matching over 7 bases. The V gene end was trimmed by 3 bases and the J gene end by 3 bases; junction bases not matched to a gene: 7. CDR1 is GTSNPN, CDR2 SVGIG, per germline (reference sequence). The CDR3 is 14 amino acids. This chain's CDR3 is CAWRVKGGKETQYF. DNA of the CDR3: TGTGCCTGGAGGGTAAAGGGAGGGAAAGAGACCCAGTACTTC.

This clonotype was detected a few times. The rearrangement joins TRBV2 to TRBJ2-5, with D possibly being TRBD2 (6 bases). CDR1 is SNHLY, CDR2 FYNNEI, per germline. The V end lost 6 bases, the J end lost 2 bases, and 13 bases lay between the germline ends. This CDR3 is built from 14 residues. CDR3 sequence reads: CASSPGGRQETQYF. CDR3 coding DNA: TGTGCCAGCAGCCCCGGGGGAAGACAAGAGACCCAGTACTTC.

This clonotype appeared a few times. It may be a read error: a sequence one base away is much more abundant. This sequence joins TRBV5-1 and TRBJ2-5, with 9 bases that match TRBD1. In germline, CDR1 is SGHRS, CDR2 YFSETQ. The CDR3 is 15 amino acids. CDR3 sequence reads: CASSRGDREGEAQYF. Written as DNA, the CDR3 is TGCGCCAGCAGCCGTGGGGACAGGGAAGGAGAGGCCCAGTACTTC.

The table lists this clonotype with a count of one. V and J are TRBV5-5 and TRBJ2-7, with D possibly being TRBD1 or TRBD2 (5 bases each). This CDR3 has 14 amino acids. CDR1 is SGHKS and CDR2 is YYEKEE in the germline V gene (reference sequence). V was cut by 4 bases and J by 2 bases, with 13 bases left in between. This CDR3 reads CASSLERGAYEQYF. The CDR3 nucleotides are TGTGCCAGCAGCCTGGAAAGGGGAGCCTACGAGCAGTACTTC.

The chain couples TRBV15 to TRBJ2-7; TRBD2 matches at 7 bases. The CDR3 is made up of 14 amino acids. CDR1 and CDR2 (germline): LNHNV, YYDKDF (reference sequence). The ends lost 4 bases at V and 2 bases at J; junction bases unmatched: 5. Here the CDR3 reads CATSIAGTTYEQYF. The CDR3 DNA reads TGTGCCACCAGCATCGCCGGGACTACCTACGAGCAGTACTTC.

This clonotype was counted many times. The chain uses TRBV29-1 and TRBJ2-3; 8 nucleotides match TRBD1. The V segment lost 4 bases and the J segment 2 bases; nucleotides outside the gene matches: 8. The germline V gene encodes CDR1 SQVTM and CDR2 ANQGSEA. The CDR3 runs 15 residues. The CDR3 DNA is TGCAGCGTTGCCAACGGACAGGGAATCACAGATACGCAGTATTTT. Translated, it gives CSVANGQGITDTQYF.

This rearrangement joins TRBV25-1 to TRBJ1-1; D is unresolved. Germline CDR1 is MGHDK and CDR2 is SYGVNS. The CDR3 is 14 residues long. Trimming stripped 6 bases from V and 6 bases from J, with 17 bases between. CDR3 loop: CASSPDGRTAEAFF. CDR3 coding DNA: TGTGCCAGCAGCCCGGACGGACGAACGGCTGAAGCTTTCTTT.

The CDR3 DNA is TGTGCCAGCAGTGCTGGGTTGACAGTGGAGTTCTTC. Protein product: CASSAGLTVEFF. The chain combines TRBV2 with TRBJ2-1; maybe TRBD1 (5 bases). Germline V lookup: CDR1 SNHLY, CDR2 FYNNEI. Trimming removed 4 bases at V and 14 bases at J, with 15 bases between. CDR3 length: 12 residues.

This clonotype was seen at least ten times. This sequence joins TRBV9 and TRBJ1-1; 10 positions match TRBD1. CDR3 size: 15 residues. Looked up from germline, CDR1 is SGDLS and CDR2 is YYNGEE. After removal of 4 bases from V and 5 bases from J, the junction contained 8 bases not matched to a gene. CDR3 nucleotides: TGTGCCAGCAGCTCTCGGGACAGGGGAAGTACTGAAGCTTTCTTT. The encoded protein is CASSSRDRGSTEAFF.